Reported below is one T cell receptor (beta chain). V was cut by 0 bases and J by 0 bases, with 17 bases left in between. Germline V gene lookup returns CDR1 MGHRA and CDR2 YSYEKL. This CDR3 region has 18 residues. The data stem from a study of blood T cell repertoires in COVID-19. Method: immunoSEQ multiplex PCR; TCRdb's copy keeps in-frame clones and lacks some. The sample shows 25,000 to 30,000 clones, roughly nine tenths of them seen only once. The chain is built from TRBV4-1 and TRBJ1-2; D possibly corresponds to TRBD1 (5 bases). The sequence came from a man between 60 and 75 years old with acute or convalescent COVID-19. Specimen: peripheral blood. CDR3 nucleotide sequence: TGCGCCAGCAGCCAAGATATGGGGGGAGGCCGAGCTAACTATGGCTACACCTTC. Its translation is CASSQDMGGGRANYGYTF.